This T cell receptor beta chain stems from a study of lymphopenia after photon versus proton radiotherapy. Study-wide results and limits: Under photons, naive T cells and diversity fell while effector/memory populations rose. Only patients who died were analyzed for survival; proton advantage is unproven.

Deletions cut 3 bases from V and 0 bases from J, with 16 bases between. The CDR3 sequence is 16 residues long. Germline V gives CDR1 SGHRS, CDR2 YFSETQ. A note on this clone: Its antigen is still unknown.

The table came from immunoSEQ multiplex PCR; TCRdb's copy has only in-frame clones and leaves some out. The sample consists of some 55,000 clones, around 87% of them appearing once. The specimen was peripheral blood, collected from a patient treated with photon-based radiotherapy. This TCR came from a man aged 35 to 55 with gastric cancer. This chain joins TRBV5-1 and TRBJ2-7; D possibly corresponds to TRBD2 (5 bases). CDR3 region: CASSYELTGSSYEQYF. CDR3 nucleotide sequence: TGCGCCAGCAGCTACGAGTTGACGGGGAGCTCCTACGAGCAGTACTTC.